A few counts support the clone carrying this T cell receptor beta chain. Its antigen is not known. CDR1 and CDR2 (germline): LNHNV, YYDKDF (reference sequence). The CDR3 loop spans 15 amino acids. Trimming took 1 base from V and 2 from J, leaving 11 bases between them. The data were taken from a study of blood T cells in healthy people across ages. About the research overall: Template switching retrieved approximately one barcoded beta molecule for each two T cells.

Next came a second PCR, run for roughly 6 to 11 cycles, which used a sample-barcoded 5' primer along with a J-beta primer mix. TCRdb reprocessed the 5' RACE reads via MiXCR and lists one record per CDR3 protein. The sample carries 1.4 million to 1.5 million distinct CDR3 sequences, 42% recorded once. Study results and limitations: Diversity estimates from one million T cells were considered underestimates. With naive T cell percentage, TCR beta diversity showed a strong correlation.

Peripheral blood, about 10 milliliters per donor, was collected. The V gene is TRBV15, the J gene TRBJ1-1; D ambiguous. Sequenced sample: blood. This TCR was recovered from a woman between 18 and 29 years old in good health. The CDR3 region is CATSRVFGLNTEAFF. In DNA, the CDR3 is TGTGCCACCAGCAGAGTTTTTGGTCTTAACACTGAAGCTTTCTTT.